The clone carrying this T cell receptor (beta chain) was detected a few times. Primed by a sample-barcoded 5' primer and a J-beta primer mix, a second PCR proceeded for 7 to 11 cycles. One entry per CDR3 protein results from TCRdb running MiXCR on the 5' RACE reads. The sample shows roughly 2 million distinct CDR3 sequences, 40% to 55% of them seen only once. Sample donors were healthy Caucasian individuals that came from Russia, aged roughly 6 to 100. This CDR3 has 16 residues. Germline-derived CDR1 and CDR2 are LGHNA and YNFKEQ. Trimming took 0 bases from V and 4 from J, leaving 15 bases between them. The record originates from a study of blood T cells in healthy people across ages.

The sequenced sample consisted of blood. The chain combines TRBV4-2 with TRBJ1-2; D gene unclear. This clonotype was sampled from a middle-aged woman in good health. CDR3 DNA: TGTGCCAGCAGCCAAGATCGTTCGGGTATCGGCTATGGCTACACCTTC. This translates into CASSQDRSGIGYGYTF.